The present entry profiles one T cell receptor (beta chain) with its context. The antigen is not known. Amplifying from RNA transcripts, the study obtained TCR beta CDR3 regions. The workflow started with a first-round RT-PCR run with HTBI primers and then moved on to a second-round multiplex PCR. MiXCR, run by TCRdb on the multiplex PCR reads, gives a single entry per CDR3 protein. Of 620,000 or so distinct CDR3 sequences in the sample, 20% to 25% were seen once. This record comes from a study of Graves' ophthalmopathy and Graves' hyperthyroidism. For the study at large: Samples of peripheral blood were obtained at initial diagnosis, prior to treatment of any kind.

The PBMCs originated from approximately 10 ml of fresh peripheral blood. Findings and limits, study-wide: With just under 90% sensitivity and 75% to 84% specificity, a 13-signature model separated ophthalmopathy from stable hyperthyroidism. Blood also carried most expanded thyroid clonotypes exceeding 0.001 frequency.

Trimming removed 4 bases from V and 2 bases from J, with 15 bases in between. The germline gives CDR1 SGHVS, CDR2 FQNEAQ. The CDR3 has 16 amino acids. The V and J genes are TRBV7-8 and TRBJ1-5; D gene uncertain. The sequenced material came from peripheral blood. The receptor's source is a woman aged 18-29 years with stable Graves' hyperthyroidism. Some clones in this sample may be carry-over from other donors' samples. CDR3 DNA: TGTGCCAGCAGCTCTTCGACCCAGCAGGGCAATCAGCCCCAGCATTTT. Its translation is CASSSSTQQGNQPQHF. Full variable domain (outside the CDR3, taken from reference TRBV7-8 and TRBJ1-5): GAGVSQSPRYKVAKRGQDVALRCDPISGHVSLFWYQQALGQGPEFLTYFQNEAQLDKSGLPSDRFFAERPEGSVSTLKIQRTQQEDSAVYLCASSSSTQQGNQPQHFGDGTRLSIL.